Listed here are 11 T cell receptor beta chains from one sample, sequenced in a study of T cells in Graves' hyperthyroidism and ophthalmopathy. Amplified TCR beta CDR3 regions derived from RNA transcripts. The HTBI primer set drove a first-round RT-PCR of the TCR CDR3. Via MiXCR, TCRdb re-called the multiplex PCR reads, giving one row per CDR3 protein. Among around 350,000 distinct CDR3 sequences listed, 15% to 20% were seen once. The material sequenced was blood. All receptors derive from a young woman with Graves' hyperthyroidism.

This clonotype was observed many times. This rearrangement joins TRBV6-4 to TRBJ2-7; TRBD2 agrees at 8 bases. The CDR3 spans 14 residues. The J segment lost 6 bases and the V segment lost 5 bases, leaving 9 bases of the junction unmatched. Germline V gene data show CDR1 as MRHNA and CDR2 as SNTAGT. CDR3 residues: CASSYGTSVVEQYF. The CDR3 DNA follows: TGTGCCAGCAGTTACGGGACTAGTGTCGTCGAGCAGTACTTC.

This clonotype was recorded at least ten times. The V call is TRBV6-1, the J call TRBJ1-5; D not resolved. In germline, CDR1 is MNHNS, CDR2 SASEGT. Between the trimmed V and J ends, which lost 11 bases and 0 bases, there was a span of 14 bases. The CDR3 consists of 14 residues. The CDR3 DNA reads TGTGCCGCCCAGGACGGCAATAGCAATCAGCCCCAGCATTTT. Encoded protein: CAAQDGNSNQPQHF.

This clonotype was seen just once. The chain carries TRBV20-1 and TRBJ1-1; possible D gene TRBD1, 6 bases. CDR3 size: 14 residues. In germline, CDR1 is DFQATT, CDR2 SNEGSKA (reference sequence). V was pared by 2 bases and J by 5 bases, with 15 bases between. The CDR3 loop reads CSARSLRGSTEAFF. The CDR3 DNA reads TGCAGTGCTAGAAGTTTAAGGGGGTCGACTGAAGCTTTCTTT.

This clonotype was seen ten or more times. The CDR3 loop reads CASNQGPTVYGYTF. CDR3 coding DNA: TGTGCCAGCAATCAGGGGCCGACCGTCTATGGCTACACCTTC. The J gene is TRBJ1-2, the V gene TRBV2; D may be TRBD1 (6 bases). The CDR3 is 14 amino acids. Trimming took off 7 bases at V and 4 bases at J, with 16 bases between the two ends. CDR1 SNHLY and CDR2 FYNNEI come from the germline V gene. The full variable domain, its missing parts supplied by reference TRBV2 and TRBJ1-2, is EPEVTQTPSHQVTQMGQEVILRCVPISNHLYFYWYRQILGQKVEFLVSFYNNEISEKSEIFDDQFSVERPDGSNFTLKIRSTKLEDSAMYFCASNQGPTVYGYTFGSGTRLTVV.

V is TRBV5-1 and J is TRBJ2-2, with TRBD1 matching over 9 bases. The CDR3 spans 16 residues. V lost 2 bases, J lost 3 bases, and 5 bases stayed unmatched. The germline gives CDR1 SGHRS, CDR2 YFSETQ. In DNA form, the CDR3 reads TGCGCCAGCAGCTTAACAGGGGGCGTTTACACCGGGGAGCTGTTTTTT. It encodes CASSLTGGVYTGELFF. Drawing the rest from reference TRBV5-1 and TRBJ2-2, the complete variable domain is KAGVTQTPRYLIKTRGQQVTLSCSPISGHRSVSWYQQTPGQGLQFLFEYFSETQRNKGNFPGRFSGRQFSNSRSEMNVSTLELGDSALYLCASSLTGGVYTGELFFGEGSRLTVL.

This clonotype was detected a few times. This chain links TRBV18 with TRBJ2-2; D is unresolved. The V gene lost 3 bases and the J gene lost 7 bases, with 12 bases spanning the gap. CDR1 and CDR2 from the germline V gene are KGHSH and LQKENI. This CDR3 has 14 residues. DNA of the CDR3: TGTGCCAGCTCACCTTCCTCCTGGGGCGGGGAGCTGTTTTTT. Its translation is CASSPSSWGGELFF.

The gene calls are TRBV28 and TRBJ2-5; D remains ambiguous. The CDR3 is 15 residues long. Trimming left V 4 bases short and J 4 bases short, with 16 bases between. Germline CDR1 MDHEN, CDR2 SYDVKM. CDR3: CASSSGTFDRETQYF. In DNA form, the CDR3 reads TGTGCCAGCAGTTCTGGAACATTCGACCGAGAGACCCAGTACTTC.

This clonotype was seen ten or more times. The rearrangement joins TRBV2 to TRBJ2-2, with a weak D call TRBD2 (6 bases). Germline CDR1 is SNHLY and CDR2 is FYNNEI. CDR3 length: 13 residues. The V and J ends lost 6 bases and 8 bases respectively, with 13 bases between them. The CDR3 DNA reads as TGTGCCAGCAGCGCTGTGGACTATGGGGAGCTGTTTTTT. Translated: CASSAVDYGELFF.

A few counts support this clonotype. The chain combines TRBV19 with TRBJ2-2; the match to TRBD2 covers 11 bases. Germline V gene sequence: CDR1 LNHDA, CDR2 SQIVND (reference sequence). The CDR3 totals 14 residues. The chain's CDR3 is CASIGGTSGGELFF. CDR3 sequence (DNA): TGTGCTTCCATAGGGGGGACTAGCGGCGGGGAGCTGTTTTTT.

This clonotype has more than one count but fewer than ten. A clone one base away is much larger, so this may be a read error. The rearrangement uses TRBV6-1 and TRBJ2-2; unclear D gene. CDR3 size: 14 residues. The germline V gene encodes CDR1 MNHNS and CDR2 SASEGT. CDR3 nucleotide sequence: TGTGCCTGCAGTCCCCCTCAAAACACCGGGGAGCTGTTTTTT. Residues: CACSPPQNTGELFF.

Concerning this clonotype itself: A read error may produce the germline difference seen at one junction end. The gene calls are TRBV5-1 and TRBJ2-7; no clear D. This CDR3 has 12 amino acids. Germline V gene lookup returns CDR1 SGHRS and CDR2 YFSETQ. CDR3 in DNA: TGCGCCAGCAGCTCGAACCTTTACGAGCCGTACTTC. Amino acids: CASSSNLYEPYF.